This section outlines one T cell receptor beta chain sequence together with its context. What this receptor recognizes is not known. Base qualities were left out, and no much larger clone turns up one base away. The cohort consisted of some 670 healthy bone marrow donors. Cohort members were all nominally healthy when sampled, although unrecorded immune exposures were likely present. The donor tested CMV seronegative, placing the donor among the approximately 360 seronegative members of the cohort. Every donor gave a peripheral blood sample, and the peripheral blood mononuclear cells from that sample were used for TCR beta sequencing. Genomic DNA extraction from the blood cell samples was performed with the Qiagen DNeasy Blood Extraction Kit. Libraries came from the immunoSEQ multiplex PCR assay. A mixture of 60 forward primers for TCR Vbeta segments and 13 reverse primers for TCR Jbeta segments was used in the multiplex PCR. Amplification of the CDR3 region of rearranged TCR beta genes was performed with a multiplex PCR assay on genomic DNA. Amplified TCR beta libraries were sequenced as 87-base-pair reads on the Illumina HiSeq System. The original methods were these. In a later analysis, tens of millions of unique TCR beta chains were counted across the roughly 610 repertoires, and roughly 10 million of these chains were shared by at least two donors. Raw reads were error-corrected and collapsed into unique sequences by a nearest-neighbor algorithm in which closely related sequences were merged to remove PCR and sequencing errors. CDR3 sequences were aligned to IMGT reference sequences to assign V, D and J gene segments. For a sequence to be retained, at least a six-nucleotide match to both a V gene segment and a J gene segment was required. Rearrangements were classified as productive when the CDR3 lacked stop codons and remained in frame with V and J, and all other rearrangements were classified as non-productive. Following IMGT convention, CDR3 was defined as the stretch from the second conserved V-encoded cysteine to the conserved J-encoded phenylalanine. The earlier analysis of around 640 of the donors excluded sequences that lacked an unambiguous match to a single V gene segment. In an earlier analysis of around 590 of the donors, a V segment was called functional when productive rearrangements were above 56.7%, and segregating when the standard deviation between donors exceeded 5%. A statistical classification framework was developed to diagnose cytomegalovirus status using the catalog of TCR beta chain sequences. A later analysis assigned V and J genes by comparing TCR nucleotide sequences with IMGT/GENE-DB human TR gene sequences. In a later analysis, CDR3 sequences and most-parsimonious VDJ recombination scenarios were assigned using the TCRdist pipeline. In a later analysis, each TCR beta chain was defined by its CDR3 amino acid sequence together with its V-gene family, and reads lacking a unique V-gene family were excluded. To address suspected cross-contamination and a sequencing artifact, a later analysis removed 550 to 750 highly shared, low-generation-probability nucleotide sequences. In a later analysis, a clonal expansion index for each public chain was calculated from normalized within-repertoire ranks of inferred template counts. In a later analysis, generation probabilities were computed using a VDJ recombination model fitted to out-of-frame rearrangements, and the results were checked against IGoR. A later analysis scored TCR-TCR, TCR-HLA and TCR-CMV co-occurrence with hypergeometric tests, applying a repertoire-size bias correction to TCR pairs. To estimate false discovery rates, a later analysis permuted the HLA or CMV assignments 20 times. In a later analysis, co-occurring TCRs were grouped using DBSCAN, with TCRdist sequence similarity added in when clustering inside HLA-allele-positive subsets. Co-occurrence clustering excluded repertoires with fewer than 30,000 or more than 120,000 public chains, plus five with anomalous nucleotide sharing. TCRdb took over this immuneACCESS table, retaining in-frame rearrangements with V and J assigned. Such tables are incomplete; in checked studies, under half of the missing clones stem from an unresolved V gene, and the remainder is unexplained. V and J calls plus clone size are reproduced from that table; the DNA served to infer D and trimming. The sample profile shows 180,000 or so clones; around nine tenths of them were found once. In total, the top ten clones hold 0.25% to 0.4% of the sample.

Inclusive of the bounding cysteine and phenylalanine, the CDR3 is 15 residues long. Here the CDR3 DNA is all that survives: 45 bases in frame from base 1. CDR1 and CDR2, per the germline V gene, are SGHVS and FNYEAQ. Germline trimming amounts to 5 bases on V and 0 bases on J, with 4 as the count of junction bases outside the gene matches. This record belongs to a study of cytomegalovirus exposure and HLA in healthy donors (dated by TCRdb to about 2017). Describing the broader study: In an earlier analysis of under 600 of the donors, about 270 Gb of sequence data and about 110 million unique TCR beta sequences from about 179 million T cells were reported. An early release that covered approximately 600 HLA-typed donors contained about 300 gigabases of sequencing data and tens of millions of unique TCR sequences. Among the roughly 430 genotyped donors, around 81% belonged to the genetic ancestry cluster associated with self-reported Caucasian donors. The study aimed to test whether signatures of past pathogen exposure could be identified by cataloging public T cell receptors. The study profiled the T cell repertoires of hundreds of subjects by immunosequencing and related them to cytomegalovirus serostatus. Besides the first cohort of roughly 700 subjects, a separate validation cohort made up of 120 or so different subjects was used. To predict cytomegalovirus infection status, the study combined high-throughput TCR immunosequencing, statistical association of individual TCRs with disease status, and machine learning. In a later analysis, previously published TCR beta repertoires from roughly 710 donors were re-analyzed and high-resolution HLA genotyping was added so that TCR occurrence patterns could be studied. Rather than drawing on any new phenotypic data, the later analysis identified candidate immune exposures from TCR beta sequences and the way those sequences occurred across donors. An earlier analysis of more than 450 of the donors used high-throughput TCR beta sequencing to judge whether each TCR beta V gene segment behaved as functional or pseudogenic. Donor age, sex, ethnicity and CMV serostatus were compiled together with the repertoire data. Genome-wide SNP genotypes for about three fifths of the roughly 670 donors were used in a later genetic analysis, which treated that subset as a discovery cohort. All discovery cohort repertoires had been generated using a single sequencing platform. Class I and class II HLA loci were covered by the typing at four-digit resolution. The number of typed donors differed by locus: roughly 620-630 for A, B, C, DRB1 and DQB1; 500 to 550 for DQA1; fewer than 610 for DPA1; and about 450 for DPB1. Because of strong linkage in the cohort, 4 to 6 DR-DQ haplotypes were treated as single units for association and clustering. Across about 380 genotyped donors of the cohort, an average of about 200,000 unique TCR beta nucleotide sequences per donor were sequenced, and roughly 20% of those sequences were non-productive.

Study-wide findings and limitations: In a later analysis, TCR association rates were found to vary across HLA loci, with the most associated TCRs seen for DRB1 alleles and the fewest for HLA-C alleles. Because HLA typing was unavailable for some donors at each locus, only the typed subset was used in association tests. The authors suggested that the approach could potentially be generalized to other disease states and immunological phenotypes. A later genetic analysis associated a missense DCLRE1C variant with V-gene and J-gene trimming of TCR beta chains, and an independent cohort replicated the association. In a later analysis, 15,000 to 20,000 TCR beta sequences were associated with specific HLA alleles at a false discovery rate of 0.05. The presence/absence analyses assumed that sequencing depth was roughly uniform across donors, and that assumption may not be true. According to a later genetic analysis, donors in an Asian-associated ancestry cluster had fewer N-insertions in productive TCRs than the approximately 610-donor mean. In vitro tests confirmed that a few of the cytomegalovirus-associated TCR beta chains recognize cytomegalovirus antigens. Some IMGT-functional V segments, including TRBV6-2 and TRBV6-3, could not be distinguished by the 87-base-pair reads and were therefore excluded. A later analysis reported that several top co-occurrence clusters appeared linked to parvovirus B19, influenza, CMV and Epstein-Barr virus. Compared with equally common non-associated chains, HLA-associated TCR beta chains in a later analysis were more clonally expanded and had lower generation probabilities. The classifier was reported to diagnose cytomegalovirus status with high specificity and sensitivity in both the original and validation cohorts. The earlier analysis of almost 600 of the donors excluded approximately 17 rarely observed V segments, including chromosome 9 orphons, because counts were too low. Across donors, most TCR sequences were observed very rarely, whereas some public TCRs were present in many individuals. Linkage disequilibrium might explain the correlated functional status among segregating V segments, but an unknown experimental factor could not be ruled out. In a later analysis, most CMV-associated TCR beta chains were found to appear HLA-restricted, with HLA associations seemingly driven largely by CMV exposure. For the cohort, immune exposure information was limited to CMV serostatus. A further reported finding was that TCR beta sequences accurately predicted the HLA-A and HLA-B alleles for most subjects in the first cohort. When HLA alleles, especially DR and DQ, strongly co-occurred, TCR associations were difficult to assign to individual alleles. The sequencing pipeline was judged likely to have produced a cluster of highly shared sequence variants as a technical artifact. The study gave a list of around 170 TCR beta chains associated with cytomegalovirus. Broadly in line with IMGT annotations, most TCR beta V segments showed up in productive rearrangements about 90% or about 30% of the time in an earlier analysis of approximately 640 of the donors. Only TCR beta chains were sequenced in this cohort, and the absence of alpha or paired-chain data limited detectable features.

The sequencing sample was made of PBMCs. The chain joins TRBV7-6 to TRBJ1-3, and TRBD1 aligns with 7 junction nucleotides. This sequence was found in a woman aged 25 to 39 in good health and CMV-seronegative. The bases are TGTGCCAGCAGCCCGCGGGACAGCTCTGGAAACACCATATATTTT. Its protein is CASSPRDSSGNTIYF.